A single sample gave rise to the 4 T cell receptor beta chains below, sequenced in a study of metastatic and nonmetastatic thyroid tumors. With MiXCR, TCRdb reprocessed the PCR reads. The sample has 20,000 to 25,000 clones; approximately 40% are singletons. None of the patients had undergone any treatment ahead of thyroid surgery. Sequencing was carried out using blood. These receptors all stem from a male donor with papillary thyroid cancer or a benign thyroid nodule (not recorded which). Some clones in this sample may be carry-over from other donors' samples.

This clone was seen ten or more times. The chain recombines TRBV29-1 with TRBJ2-4; D tentatively reads TRBD1 or TRBD2 (6 bases each). V lost 6 bases and J 1 base, leaving 16 bases between the germline ends. The CDR3 is made up of 15 amino acids. Per the germline V gene, CDR1 is SQVTM and CDR2 is ANQGSEA. The CDR3 nucleotides are TGCAGCGTGGCACAGGGAGGAGGGGCCAAAAACATTCAGTACTTC. Protein: CSVAQGGGAKNIQYF.

This clone occurred many times. This chain connects TRBV19 to TRBJ2-2; D unresolved. Germline assignment: CDR1 LNHDA and CDR2 SQIVND (reference sequence). V was cut by 7 bases and J by 6 bases, with 18 bases left in between. The CDR3 totals 15 residues. CDR3 nucleotides: TGTGCCAGTATTCCTAGTGATCTGTCCGCCGGGGAGCTGTTTTTT. It translates to CASIPSDLSAGELFF.

By sample fraction, this clone is medium-sized. The rearrangement links TRBV5-1 to TRBJ2-6, with D possibly being TRBD1 (6 bases). The V end was cut by 2 bases, the J end by 0 bases, with 15 bases between. CDR1 is SGHRS and CDR2 is YFSETQ in the germline V gene. This CDR3 is 18 amino acids long. The CDR3 DNA follows: TGCGCCAGCAGCTTAGGAGACAGGAAAAGCTCTGGGGCCAACGTCCTGACTTTC. Translating it yields CASSLGDRKSSGANVLTF.

This clone is judged medium-sized. The CDR3 sequence is CASGHSGTLFPLHF. Written as DNA, the CDR3 is TGTGCCAGCGGCCATTCCGGGACCCTCTTTCCCCTCCACTTT. The chain employs TRBV25-1 and TRBJ1-6, with D possibly being TRBD1 (5 bases). The CDR3 is 14 amino acids. Germline loops: CDR1 MGHDK, CDR2 SYGVNS. The V end was cut by 8 bases, the J end by 13 bases, with 21 bases between. Filled out from reference TRBV25-1 and TRBJ1-6, the complete variable domain reads EADIYQTPRYLVIGTGKKITLECSQTMGHDKMYWYQQDPGMELHLIHYSYGVNSTEKGDLSSESTVSRIRTEHFPLTLESARPSHTSQYLCASGHSGTLFPLHFGNGTRLTVT.